This T cell receptor (beta chain) was sequenced in a study of a mutant IDH1 vaccine in newly diagnosed glioma. Study-level background: Treated patients showed a male proportion of about 60%, a female proportion of about 40%, and a mean age of around 39 years. Earlier therapy was either radiotherapy, temozolomide, or both, and most got both. Findings of the study overall: Changes in the top peripheral T cell clonotypes seemingly had no bearing on pseudoprogression. Vaccination induced immune responses in around 95% of patients.

Points on this clone: What it binds is not known.

TCRdb's table, derived via immunoSEQ multiplex PCR, lists solely in-frame clones and lacks some. The data show approximately 100,000 clones, around 90% seen once. The germline gives CDR1 LNHDA, CDR2 SQIVND (reference sequence). This CDR3 is built from 16 residues. The V gene end was trimmed by 2 bases and the J gene end by 5 bases; junction bases not matched to a gene: 9. The time point here: baseline, week 1 (first vaccination visit). As to treatment: pre-vaccination baseline after standard-of-care therapy. The sequence derives from a woman between 45 and 60 years old with glioma. Sequences were derived from PBMCs, sampled from a glioma patient treated with radiotherapy, temozolomide or both. The chain joins TRBV19 to TRBJ2-5; 9 bases map to TRBD2. The CDR3 DNA sequence: TGTGCCAGTAGTATATGGGCGGGAGGGCCTTTGGAGACCCAGTACTTC. Its translation is CASSIWAGGPLETQYF.